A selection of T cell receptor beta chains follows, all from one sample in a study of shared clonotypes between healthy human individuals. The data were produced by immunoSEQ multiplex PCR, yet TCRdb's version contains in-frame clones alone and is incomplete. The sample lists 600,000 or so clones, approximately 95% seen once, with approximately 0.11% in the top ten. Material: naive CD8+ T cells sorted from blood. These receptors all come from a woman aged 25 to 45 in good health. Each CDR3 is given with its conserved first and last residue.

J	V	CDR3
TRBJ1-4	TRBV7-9	CASSLGAGVPTNEKLFF
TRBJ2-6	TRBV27	CASSFRTGVTGANVLTF
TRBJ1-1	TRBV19	CASRIGPGRQDTEAFF
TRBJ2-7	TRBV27	CATAGSPSSYEQYF
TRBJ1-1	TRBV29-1	CSVEGGQATNTEAFF
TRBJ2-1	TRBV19	CASSRGMNNEQFF
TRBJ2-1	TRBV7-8	CASSPLARAYNEQFF
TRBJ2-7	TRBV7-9	CASSLASNYEQYF
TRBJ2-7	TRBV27	CASSFSPSYEQYF
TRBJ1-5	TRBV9	CASSEDSSQPQHF
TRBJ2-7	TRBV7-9	CASSPSLGASPEQYF
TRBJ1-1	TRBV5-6	CASSLGPNTEAFF
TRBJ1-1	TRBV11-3	CASSLEGNTEAFF
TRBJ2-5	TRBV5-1	CASSWTSGLQETQYF
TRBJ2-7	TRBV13	CASSHGGAYEQYF
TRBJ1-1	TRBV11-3	CARKGSQENTEAFF
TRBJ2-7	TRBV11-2	CASSLTRDPYYEQYF
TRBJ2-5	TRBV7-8	CASSLAASGPLQETQYF
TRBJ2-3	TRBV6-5	CASSYSDRSTDTQYF
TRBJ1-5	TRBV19	CASSIGTGVRQPQHF
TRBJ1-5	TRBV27	CASSPIPAGGHQPQHF
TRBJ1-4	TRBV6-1	CASSGWGLPEKLFF
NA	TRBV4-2	CASSHGGQTYEQYF
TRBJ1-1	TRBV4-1	CASSQLTGNEAFF
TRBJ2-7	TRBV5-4	CASSLRGRAYEQYF
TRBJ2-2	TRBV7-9	CASSPAGTGELFF
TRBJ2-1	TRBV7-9	CASSPSGRVYNEQFF
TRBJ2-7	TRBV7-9	CASSSDGVLGNEQYF